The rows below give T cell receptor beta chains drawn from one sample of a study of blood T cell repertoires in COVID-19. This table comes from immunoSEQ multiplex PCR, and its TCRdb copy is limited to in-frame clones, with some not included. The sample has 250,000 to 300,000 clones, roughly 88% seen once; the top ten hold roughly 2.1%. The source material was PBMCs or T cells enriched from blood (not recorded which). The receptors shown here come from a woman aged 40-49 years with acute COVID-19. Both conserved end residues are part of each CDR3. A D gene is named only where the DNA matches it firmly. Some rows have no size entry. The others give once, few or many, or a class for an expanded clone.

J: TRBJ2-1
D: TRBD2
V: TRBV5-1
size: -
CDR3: CASSLMTSGGANEQFF
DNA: TGCGCCAGCAGCTTGATGACTAGCGGGGGGGCCAATGAGCAGTTCTTC

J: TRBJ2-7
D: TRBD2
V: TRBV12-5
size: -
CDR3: CASGLVLGNHLLAGPSYEQYF
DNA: TGTGCTAGTGGTTTGGTACTAGGGAATCACCTCCTAGCGGGACCCTCCTACGAGCAGTACTTC

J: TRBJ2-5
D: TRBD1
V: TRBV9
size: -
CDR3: CASSARTGSQETQYF
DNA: TGTGCCAGCAGCGCACGGACAGGGTCCCAAGAGACCCAGTACTTC

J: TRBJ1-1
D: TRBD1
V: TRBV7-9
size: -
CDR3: CASSLGQGQTEAFF
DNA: TGTGCCAGCAGCTTAGGACAGGGTCAAACTGAAGCTTTCTTT

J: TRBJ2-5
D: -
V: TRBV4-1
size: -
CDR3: CASSQDIEGLQETQYF
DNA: TGCGCCAGCAGCCAAGATATCGAGGGTCTTCAAGAGACCCAGTACTTC

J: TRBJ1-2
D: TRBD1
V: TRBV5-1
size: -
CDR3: CASSPSGDRGISGYTF
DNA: TGCGCCAGCAGCCCCTCTGGGGACAGGGGTATTTCTGGCTACACCTTC

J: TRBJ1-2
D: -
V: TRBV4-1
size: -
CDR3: CASSQDRTAYGYTF
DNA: TGCGCCAGCAGCCAAGATAGGACAGCCTATGGCTACACCTTC

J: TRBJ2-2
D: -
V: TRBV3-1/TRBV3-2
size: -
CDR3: CASSQDVGELNTGELFF
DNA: TGTGCCAGCAGCCAAGATGTCGGAGAACTGAACACCGGGGAGCTGTTTTTT

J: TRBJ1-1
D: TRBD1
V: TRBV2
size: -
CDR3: CASIGGDREYAEAFF
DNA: TGTGCCAGCATTGGGGGGGACAGGGAATACGCTGAAGCTTTCTTT

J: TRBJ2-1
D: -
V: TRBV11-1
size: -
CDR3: CASSLDRNEQFF
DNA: TGTGCCAGCAGCTTAGACCGGAATGAGCAGTTCTTC

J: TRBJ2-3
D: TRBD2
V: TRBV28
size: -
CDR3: CASSRAGVETDTQYF
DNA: TGTGCCAGCAGTAGAGCGGGGGTAGAAACAGATACGCAGTATTTT

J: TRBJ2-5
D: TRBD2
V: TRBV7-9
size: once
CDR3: CASSLWGTSGKETQYF
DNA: TGTGCCAGCAGCTTATGGGGGACTAGCGGTAAGGAGACCCAGTACTTC

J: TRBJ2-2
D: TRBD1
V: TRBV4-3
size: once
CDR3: CASSNRQGNTGELFF
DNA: TGCGCCAGCAGCAACCGACAGGGGAACACCGGGGAGCTGTTTTTT

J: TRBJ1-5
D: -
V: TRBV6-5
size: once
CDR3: CASSYVGQPQHF
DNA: TGTGCCAGCAGTTACGTCGGTCAGCCCCAGCATTTT

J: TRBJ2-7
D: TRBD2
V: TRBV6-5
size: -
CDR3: CASSYSRRGDEQYF
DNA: TGTGCCAGCAGTTACTCGAGACGGGGGGACGAGCAGTACTTC

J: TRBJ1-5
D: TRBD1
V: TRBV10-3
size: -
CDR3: CAISESGGNNQPQHF
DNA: TGTGCCATCAGTGAGTCAGGGGGCAACAATCAGCCCCAGCATTTT

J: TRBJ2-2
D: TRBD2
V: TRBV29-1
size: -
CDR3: CSPGLAGGRALNTGELFF
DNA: TGCAGCCCGGGACTAGCGGGAGGACGAGCCTTGAACACCGGGGAGCTGTTTTTT

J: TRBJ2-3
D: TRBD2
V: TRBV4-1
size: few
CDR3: CASSQGTSGSLVDTQYF
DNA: TGCGCCAGCAGCCAAGGAACCAGCGGGAGTCTCGTAGATACGCAGTATTTT

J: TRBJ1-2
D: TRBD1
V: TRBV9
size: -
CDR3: CASSRSGQDSYGYTF
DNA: TGTGCCAGCAGCCGATCGGGACAGGACTCCTATGGCTACACCTTC

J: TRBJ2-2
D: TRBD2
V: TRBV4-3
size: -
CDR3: CASSQDRALAENTGELFF
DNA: TGCGCCAGCAGCCAAGATAGGGCGCTAGCGGAGAACACCGGGGAGCTGTTTTTT

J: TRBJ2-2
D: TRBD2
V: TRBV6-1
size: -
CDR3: CASSDRLAGGPDTGELFF
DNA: TGTGCCAGCAGTGACCGACTAGCGGGGGGGCCGGACACCGGGGAGCTGTTTTTT

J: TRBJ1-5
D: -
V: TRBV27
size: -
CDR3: CASSLRALNQPQHF
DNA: TGTGCCAGCAGTTTGCGAGCTCTCAATCAGCCCCAGCATTTT

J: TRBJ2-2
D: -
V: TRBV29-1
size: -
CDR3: CSVGGLRGVTGELFF
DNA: TGCAGCGTCGGAGGTCTCAGGGGTGTAACCGGGGAGCTGTTTTTT

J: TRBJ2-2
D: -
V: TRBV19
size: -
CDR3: CASSISGLTTGELFF
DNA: TGTGCCAGTAGTATAAGCGGGCTTACTACCGGGGAGCTGTTTTTT

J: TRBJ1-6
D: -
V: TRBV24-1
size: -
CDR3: CATSDSKQGFNSPLHF
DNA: TGTGCCACCAGTGATTCCAAACAGGGATTTAACTCACCCCTCCACTTT

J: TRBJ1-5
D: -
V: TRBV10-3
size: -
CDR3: CAVGEDSTPGQPQHF
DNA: TGTGCCGTGGGAGAGGACAGCACCCCCGGTCAGCCCCAGCATTTT

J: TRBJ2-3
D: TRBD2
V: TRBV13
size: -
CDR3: CASSQRLAGGPDTQYF
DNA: TGTGCCAGCAGCCAGCGTTTAGCGGGGGGGCCAGATACGCAGTATTTT

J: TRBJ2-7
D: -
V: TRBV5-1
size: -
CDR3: CASSKTDYEQYF
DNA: TGCGCCAGCAGCAAGACAGACTACGAGCAGTACTTC

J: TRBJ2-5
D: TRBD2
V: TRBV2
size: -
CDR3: CASSRSGGQETQYF
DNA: TGTGCCAGCAGTCGGTCGGGGGGTCAAGAGACCCAGTACTTC

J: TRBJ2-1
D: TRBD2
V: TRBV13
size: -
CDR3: CASSSPVGLAANNEQFF
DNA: TGTGCCAGCAGCTCCCCGGTGGGACTAGCGGCCAACAATGAGCAGTTCTTC

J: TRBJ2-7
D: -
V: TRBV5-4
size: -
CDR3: CASSFGQASYEQYF
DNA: TGTGCCAGCAGCTTCGGTCAGGCCTCCTACGAGCAGTACTTC

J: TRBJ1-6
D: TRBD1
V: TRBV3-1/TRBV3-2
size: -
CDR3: CASSQPTGGGSSPLHF
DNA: TGTGCCAGCAGCCAGCCGACAGGGGGCGGAAGTTCACCCCTCCACTTT

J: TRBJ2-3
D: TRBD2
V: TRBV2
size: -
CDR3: CASKGLAGGPKDTQYF
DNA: TGTGCCAGCAAGGGGCTAGCGGGAGGGCCTAAAGATACGCAGTATTTT

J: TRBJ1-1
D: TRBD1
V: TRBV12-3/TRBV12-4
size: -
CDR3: CASSRQGGTEAFF
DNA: TGTGCCAGCAGTCGACAGGGGGGCACTGAAGCTTTCTTT

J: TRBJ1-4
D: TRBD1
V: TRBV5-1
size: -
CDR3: CASKGTGPNEKLFF
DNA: TGCGCCAGCAAAGGGACAGGCCCTAATGAAAAACTGTTTTTT

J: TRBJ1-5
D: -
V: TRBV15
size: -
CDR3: CATSLEVKGSNQPQHF
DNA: TGTGCCACCAGCCTCGAAGTCAAGGGGTCCAATCAGCCCCAGCATTTT

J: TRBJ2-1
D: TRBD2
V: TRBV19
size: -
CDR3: CASMGFGSGGVLSSYNEQFF
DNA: TGTGCCAGTATGGGGTTTGGGAGCGGGGGGGTCCTAAGCTCCTACAATGAGCAGTTCTTC

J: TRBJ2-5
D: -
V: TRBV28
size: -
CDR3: CASKLLRGKTTQYF
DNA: TGTGCCAGCAAATTACTCAGGGGCAAGACGACCCAGTACTTC

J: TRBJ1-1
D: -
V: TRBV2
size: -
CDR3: CASSEEDYSNTEAFF
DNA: TGTGCCAGCAGTGAAGAAGACTATTCGAACACTGAAGCTTTCTTT

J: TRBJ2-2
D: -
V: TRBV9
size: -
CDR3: CASSSRQSELFF
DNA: TGTGCCAGCAGCTCCAGGCAGAGTGAGCTGTTTTTT

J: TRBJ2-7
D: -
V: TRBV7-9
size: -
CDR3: CASSSPDGTYEQYF
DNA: TGTGCCAGCAGCTCCCCGGACGGGACCTACGAGCAGTACTTC

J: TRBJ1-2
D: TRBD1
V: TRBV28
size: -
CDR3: CASLTGPNYGYTF
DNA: TGTGCCAGCCTGACAGGGCCCAACTATGGCTACACCTTC

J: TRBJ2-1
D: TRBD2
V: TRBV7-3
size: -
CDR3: CASSSSGGSYNEQFF
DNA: TGTGCCAGCAGCTCCAGCGGGGGGTCCTACAATGAGCAGTTCTTC